The 25 T cell receptor beta chains reported below all come from one sample, sequenced in a study of T cell responses to AZD1222 COVID-19 vaccine. Profiling relied on immunoSEQ multiplex PCR, and the TCRdb table lists in-frame clones only, not all of them. The table records roughly 100,000 clones, about 80% of them present only once. Source: peripheral blood, taken on day 0 of AZD1222 vaccination. The source is an adult in good health.

The V call is TRBV4-3, the J call TRBJ2-3; D is unclear. V was trimmed by 0 bases and J by 6 bases, leaving 19 bases between them. Germline CDR1 and CDR2: LGHNA and YSLEER. There are 17 residues in the CDR3. DNA for the CDR3: TGCGCCAGCAGCCAAGAATTGTCAGGCAGCTGGGCGGATACGCAGTATTTT. Protein: CASSQELSGSWADTQYF.

The V and J genes are TRBV19 and TRBJ1-2; perhaps TRBD1 as D (5 bases). Germline loops: CDR1 LNHDA, CDR2 SQIVND (reference sequence). This CDR3 comprises 16 residues. V lost 2 bases and J lost 1, with 14 bases in between. This chain's CDR3 is CASSIYPGTNNYGYTF. CDR3 coding DNA: TGTGCCAGTAGTATATATCCAGGGACGAATAACTATGGCTACACCTTC.

V gene TRBV5-1 combines with J gene TRBJ2-7; TRBD1 might be the D (5 bases). The CDR3 totals 15 residues. Germline CDR1 is SGHRS and CDR2 is YFSETQ. Trimming stripped 5 bases from V and 4 bases from J, with 19 bases between. CDR3 sequence reads: CASRVQAGIVYEQYF. CDR3 DNA sequence: TGCGCCAGCAGGGTCCAGGCAGGGATTGTTTACGAGCAGTACTTC. Using reference TRBV5-1 and TRBJ2-7 for the parts outside the CDR3, the full variable domain is KAGVTQTPRYLIKTRGQQVTLSCSPISGHRSVSWYQQTPGQGLQFLFEYFSETQRNKGNFPGRFSGRQFSNSRSEMNVSTLELGDSALYLCASRVQAGIVYEQYFGPGTRLTVT.

The chain carries TRBV19 and TRBJ2-7; TRBD1 agrees at 10 bases. Trimming cost V 4 bases and J 3 bases; bases outside gene matches: 3. The CDR3 runs to 14 residues. CDR1 and CDR2 from the germline V gene are LNHDA and SQIVND (reference sequence). The CDR3 DNA reads as TGTGCCAGTAGTACAAGGACAGGGGGCTACGAGCAGTACTTC. Translation gives CASSTRTGGYEQYF.

The V gene is TRBV5-4, the J gene TRBJ1-2; D might be TRBD1 (5 bases). Germline CDR1 SGHNT, CDR2 YYREEE (reference sequence). This CDR3 region has 14 residues. Trimming took 4 bases from V and 2 from J, leaving 12 bases between them. CDR3 in DNA: TGTGCCAGCAGCCCGGGGGTAGGGAACTATGGCTACACCTTC. Amino acids: CASSPGVGNYGYTF.

The rearrangement joins TRBV7-2 to TRBJ2-3; a weak D match, TRBD2 (5 bases). Germline lookup yields CDR1 SGHTA and CDR2 FQGNSA. The ends were cut back, 3 bases at V and 10 bases at J, with 14 bases in the middle. The CDR3 covers 13 residues. The CDR3 nucleotides read TGTGCCAGCAGCTTCGGCCGCGGGTCCCCGCAGTATTTT. Translation: CASSFGRGSPQYF.

This chain joins TRBV27 and TRBJ2-3; D call uncertain. Trimming removed 2 bases at V and 6 bases at J, with 9 bases between. Germline lookup yields CDR1 MNHEY and CDR2 SMNVEV (reference sequence). The CDR3 is 13 residues long. The DNA for the CDR3 is TGTGCCAGCAGTTTACGGGTTGCGGATACGCAGTATTTT. Translating it yields CASSLRVADTQYF.

The rearrangement links TRBV7-8 to TRBJ1-1; TRBD1 matches at 10 bases. V gave up 1 base and J gave up 4 bases; unmatched junction bases: 3. The germline V gene encodes CDR1 SGHVS and CDR2 FQNEAQ. The CDR3 totals 15 residues. CDR3 sequence: CASSLGTGGGTEAFF. DNA for the CDR3: TGTGCCAGCAGCTTAGGGACAGGGGGGGGCACTGAAGCTTTCTTT.

This clone was counted between two and nine times. This chain joins TRBV7-2 and TRBJ2-3; D is undetermined. Germline V gene data show CDR1 as SGHTA and CDR2 as FQGNSA. With 1 base removed from V and 4 bases from J, the gap between germline ends came to 6 bases. The CDR3 covers 13 residues. The CDR3 DNA reads as TGTGCCAGCAGCTTAGGTTATGCAGATACGCAGTATTTT. This translates into CASSLGYADTQYF.

The chain uses TRBV25-1 and TRBJ1-6; D gene ambiguous. This CDR3 region has 15 residues. Trimming took 1 base from V and 6 from J, leaving 10 bases between them. Germline V CDR1 and CDR2: MGHDK, SYGVNS. DNA of the CDR3: TGTGCCAGCAGTGAATCCGTGGGCGTTAATTCACCCCTCCACTTT. Its protein is CASSESVGVNSPLHF.

This sequence joins TRBV9 and TRBJ2-1; unclear D gene. The V gene lost 2 bases and the J gene lost 3 bases, with 6 bases spanning the gap. Germline V gene lookup returns CDR1 SGDLS and CDR2 YYNGEE. The CDR3 extends over 13 amino acids. As DNA, the CDR3 is TGTGCCAGCAGCGTTCTGGTCTACAATGAGCAGTTCTTC. Its protein is CASSVLVYNEQFF.

The chain recombines TRBV7-2 with TRBJ2-1; D possibly corresponds to TRBD1 (7 bases). CDR3 size: 15 residues. CDR1 and CDR2 from the germline V gene are SGHTA and FQGNSA. V shed 4 bases and J shed 7 bases, with 17 bases lying between them. The CDR3: CASSSSTGTFNEQFF. The CDR3 nucleotides read TGTGCCAGCAGCTCATCGACAGGGACTTTTAATGAGCAGTTCTTC. Drawing the rest from reference TRBV7-2 and TRBJ2-1, the complete variable domain is GAGVSQSPSNKVTEKGKDVELRCDPISGHTALYWYRQSLGQGLEFLIYFQGNSAPDKSGLPSDRFSAERTGGSVSTLTIQRTQQEDSAVYLCASSSSTGTFNEQFFGPGTRLTVL.

The chain uses TRBV6-2 or TRBV6-3 and TRBJ2-7; D call uncertain. Trimming took off 6 bases at V and 2 bases at J, with 11 bases between the two ends. Germline lookup yields CDR1 MNHEY and CDR2 SVGEGT. The CDR3 totals 13 residues. The CDR3 DNA reads TGTGCCAGCAGCCTTCGGCTGCCCTACGAGCAGTACTTC. Translated: CASSLRLPYEQYF.

A remark on this clone: One end of the junction varies from germline; a read error may be responsible. The chain couples TRBV6-6 to TRBJ1-2; D gene unclear. The germline CDR1 and CDR2 sequences are MNHNY and SVGAGI (reference sequence). The length of the CDR3 is 11 residues. Written as DNA, the CDR3 is TGTGCCAGCAGTTACGGAGTTGAGGTTGACTTC. It yields the protein CASSYGVEVDF.

This sequence joins TRBV6-5 and TRBJ2-3; D unclear. The CDR3 has 13 residues. Trimming shortened V by 5 bases and J by 3 bases, and 9 bases separated the two germline ends. The germline CDR1 and CDR2 sequences are MNHEY and SVGAGI. CDR3 in amino acids: CASSNPGTDTQYF. In nucleotides, the CDR3 is TGTGCCAGCAGTAACCCCGGGACAGATACGCAGTATTTT.

This chain uses TRBV2 with TRBJ2-5, with D hard to call. The CDR3 runs to 13 residues. Trimming shortened V by 0 bases and J by 7 bases, and 9 bases separated the two germline ends. Germline assignment: CDR1 SNHLY and CDR2 FYNNEI. CDR3 region: CASSEALGVTQYF. CDR3 sequence (DNA): TGTGCCAGCAGTGAAGCGCTTGGCGTGACCCAGTACTTC.

V and J are TRBV5-1 and TRBJ2-2; 8 bases are a match to TRBD1. This CDR3 contains 14 residues. Germline CDR1 reads SGHRS; CDR2 reads YFSETQ. Unmatched junction bases numbered 3, after V lost 4 bases and J lost 4 bases. CDR3 residues: CASSHGQGTGELFF. The CDR3 DNA reads as TGCGCCAGCAGCCACGGACAGGGCACCGGGGAGCTGTTTTTT.

This chain joins TRBV6-1 and TRBJ2-7; TRBD2 aligns across 8 bases. V lost 2 bases, J lost 2 bases, and 5 bases stayed unmatched. This CDR3 is 15 amino acids long. Per germline, CDR1 MNHNS and CDR2 SASEGT. The CDR3 region is CASSESFGGAYEQYF. DNA for the CDR3: TGTGCCAGCAGTGAATCGTTCGGGGGGGCCTACGAGCAGTACTTC.

As DNA, the CDR3 is TGTGCCAGCGGCGGTCGGTGGGGAAAACTGTTTTTT. Amino acid sequence: CASGGRWGKLFF. This rearrangement joins TRBV6-4 to TRBJ1-4; D not certain. Trimming took 8 bases from V and 10 from J, leaving 14 bases between them. This CDR3 spans 12 amino acids. Per germline, CDR1 MRHNA and CDR2 SNTAGT.

The chain joins TRBV20-1 to TRBJ2-3; D unresolved. The CDR3 length is 11 residues. V was shortened by 3 bases and J by 10 bases, with 11 bases between the two germline ends. Germline lookup yields CDR1 DFQATT and CDR2 SNEGSKA (reference sequence). This chain's CDR3 is CSARDPLAQYF. CDR3 nucleotides: TGCAGTGCTAGGGACCCCCTGGCGCAGTATTTT.

The J gene is TRBJ1-2, the V gene TRBV4-1; 7 nucleotides agree with TRBD1. J was trimmed by 8 bases and V by 1 base; bases with no gene match: 10. The germline V gene has CDR1 MGHRA and CDR2 YSYEKL. The CDR3 is 15 amino acids. This chain's CDR3 is CASSQGWRGLLGYTF. For the CDR3, the DNA is TGCGCCAGCAGCCAAGGATGGAGGGGGCTATTAGGCTACACCTTC.

This clone was observed a handful of times. The rearrangement joins TRBV29-1 to TRBJ2-3, with 11 positions matching TRBD2. The junction had 6 bases not matched to a gene; V was cut back by 1 base and J by 0 bases. CDR3 length: 17 amino acids. CDR1 SQVTM and CDR2 ANQGSEA come from the germline V gene. This CDR3 reads CSVEGVLAGGSTDTQYF. In DNA form, the CDR3 reads TGCAGCGTTGAAGGGGTCCTAGCGGGGGGCAGCACAGATACGCAGTATTTT.

In its sample, this clone was seen a few times. V gene TRBV14 combines with J gene TRBJ1-6; D unresolved. V was pared by 3 bases and J by 9 bases, with 15 bases between. There are 15 residues in the CDR3. The germline CDR1 and CDR2 sequences are SGHDN and FVKESK. CDR3 in amino acids: CASSQDGINTSPLHF. DNA of the CDR3: TGTGCCAGCAGCCAGGACGGGATAAATACTTCACCCCTCCACTTT.

DNA for the CDR3: TGCGCCAGCAGTGCAGGCAGGCACCAAGAGACCCAGTACTTC. As protein: CASSAGRHQETQYF. The rearrangement joins TRBV10-1 to TRBJ2-5; D gene uncertain. The V end lost 4 bases, the J end lost 0 bases, and 9 bases lay between the germline ends. Germline V gene sequence: CDR1 WNHNN, CDR2 SYGVQD (reference sequence). The CDR3 sequence is 14 residues long.

This clone came up once. The chain carries TRBV13 and TRBJ2-2; 8 bases are a match to TRBD2. Germline V gene lookup returns CDR1 PRHDT and CDR2 FYEKMQ (reference sequence). V was clipped by 7 bases and J by 6 bases; unmatched bases: 4. The CDR3 contains 13 residues. The CDR3 DNA sequence: TGTGCCAGCACGGGGGGGCGGTCCGGGGAGCTGTTTTTT. It is translated as CASTGGRSGELFF.